The 20 T cell receptor beta chains listed next were all sequenced from one sample in a study of T cell responses to AZD1222 COVID-19 vaccine. The assay was immunoSEQ multiplex PCR, and TCRdb's table has in-frame clones only and misses some. Of 100,000 to 120,000 clones listed, approximately 92% are singletons. The sequenced sample was peripheral blood, obtained 28 days after the second AZD1222 dose. The receptors originated from an adult who received the AZD1222 COVID-19 vaccine.

The chain couples TRBV5-6 to TRBJ1-1; 7 bases agree with TRBD1. Unmatched junction bases numbered 4, after V lost 1 base and J lost 1 base. Germline CDR1 reads SGHDT; CDR2 reads YYEEEE. There are 15 residues in the CDR3. CDR3 residues: CASSLWWTGNTEAFF. The DNA of the CDR3 is TGTGCCAGCAGCTTGTGGTGGACAGGGAACACTGAAGCTTTCTTT.

This chain links TRBV7-2 with TRBJ2-7; D perhaps matches TRBD2 (5 bases). This CDR3 region has 15 residues. Germline loops: CDR1 SGHTA, CDR2 FQGNSA. V was shortened by 0 bases and J by 3 bases, with 12 bases between the two germline ends. CDR3 nucleotide sequence: TGTGCCAGCAGCTTAGCGGTGGGAGTAGGCTACGAGCAGTACTTC. Translation gives CASSLAVGVGYEQYF.

This rearrangement joins TRBV6-5 to TRBJ2-7; no clear D gene. V was trimmed by 9 bases and J by 0 bases, leaving 9 bases between them. Germline V lookup: CDR1 MNHEY, CDR2 SVGAGI. This CDR3 region has 12 residues. The CDR3 coding sequence is TGTGCCAGGCCCTACAACTCCTACGAGCAGTACTTC. Its translation is CARPYNSYEQYF.

This clone occurred a few times. The genes are TRBV27 and TRBJ1-5, with D uncertain. CDR1 MNHEY and CDR2 SMNVEV come from the germline V gene (reference sequence). The V end lost 2 bases, the J end lost 6 bases, and 5 bases lay between the germline ends. CDR3 length equals 12 residues. DNA of the CDR3: TGTGCCAGCAGTTTAGCAGTTCAGCCCCAGCATTTT. Protein: CASSLAVQPQHF.

This clone has just a few counts. The chain has TRBV5-6 and TRBJ2-1, with 8 positions matching TRBD2. The CDR3 is made up of 16 amino acids. Germline loops: CDR1 SGHDT, CDR2 YYEEEE. V lost 4 bases to trimming and J lost 2 bases; unmatched junction nucleotides: 8. The CDR3 loop is CASSPLAGGTYNEQFF. The CDR3 nucleotides are TGTGCCAGCAGCCCTCTAGCGGGTGGCACCTACAATGAGCAGTTCTTC.

The chain carries TRBV3-1 (or the pseudogene TRBV3-2) and TRBJ2-1; 9 bases match TRBD2. With 1 base clipped from V and 5 bases from J, the junction kept 18 bases outside the gene matches. Looked up from germline, CDR1 is LGHDT and CDR2 is YNNKEL (reference sequence). CDR3 length: 20 amino acids. The CDR3 sequence: CASSQGIFQREAPRHNEQFF. CDR3 nucleotides: TGTGCCAGCAGCCAAGGAATTTTCCAGCGGGAGGCCCCGAGGCACAATGAGCAGTTCTTC.

The chain employs TRBV30 and TRBJ2-7; D is possibly TRBD1 or TRBD2 (5 bases each). The CDR3 has 16 residues. V lost 1 base and J 1 base, leaving 17 bases between the germline ends. Germline V gene lookup returns CDR1 GTSNPN and CDR2 SVGIG (reference sequence). The CDR3 sequence is CAWSGTGTRGSYEQYF. DNA of the CDR3: TGTGCCTGGAGTGGCACCGGGACCCGAGGATCCTACGAGCAGTACTTC.

This rearrangement joins TRBV2 to TRBJ2-1; 8 nucleotides agree with TRBD2. V trimming: 7 bases; J trimming: 7 bases; junction bases outside the gene matches: 12. The CDR3 consists of 15 residues. Germline V CDR1 and CDR2: SNHLY, FYNNEI. The CDR3 spells CASTDRGRHGNEQFF. The DNA of the CDR3 is TGTGCCAGCACGGATCGCGGGAGGCATGGGAATGAGCAGTTCTTC.

The rearrangement joins TRBV5-6 to TRBJ2-5; D call uncertain. Germline V gives CDR1 SGHDT, CDR2 YYEEEE. V lost 0 bases and J lost 4, with 1 base in between. The CDR3 sequence is 11 residues long. CDR3 protein: CASSLAETQYF. The CDR3, as DNA: TGTGCCAGCAGCTTGGCAGAGACCCAGTACTTC. Full variable domain (missing parts from reference TRBV5-6 and TRBJ2-5): DAGVTQSPTHLIKTRGQQVTLRCSPKSGHDTVSWYQQALGQGPQFIFQYYEEEERQRGNFPDRFSGHQFPNYSSELNVNALLLGDSALYLCASSLAETQYFGPGTRLLVL.

This chain joins TRBV3-1 (or the pseudogene TRBV3-2) and TRBJ2-5; D unresolved. The germline gives CDR1 LGHDT, CDR2 YNNKEL (reference sequence). The V end lost 1 base, the J end lost 7 bases, and 10 bases lay between the germline ends. The CDR3 has 13 residues. The CDR3 bases are TGTGCCAGCAGCCAAGGACTGGGGTTGACCCAGTACTTC. It yields the protein CASSQGLGLTQYF.

This clone was observed a single time. V and J are TRBV4-2 and TRBJ2-2, with D perhaps matching TRBD2 (5 bases). Germline CDR1 is LGHNA and CDR2 is YNFKEQ. With 1 base removed from V and 7 bases from J, the gap between germline ends came to 19 bases. This CDR3 comprises 17 residues. The CDR3 loop is CASSQAWALREGGELFF. CDR3 DNA sequence: TGTGCCAGCAGCCAAGCCTGGGCTTTACGGGAAGGCGGGGAGCTGTTTTTT.

This clone appeared a single time. V gene TRBV28 combines with J gene TRBJ2-7; TRBD2 aligns across 8 bases. The V and J ends lost 3 bases and 6 bases, in that order; junction bases with no gene match: 10. The CDR3 contains 15 residues. From germline, CDR1 is MDHEN and CDR2 SYDVKM. CDR3 residues: CASSFGFGRVGEQYF. The CDR3 DNA sequence: TGTGCCAGCAGTTTTGGGTTCGGGAGGGTCGGCGAGCAGTACTTC.

Points on this clone: At the DNA level, this CDR3 is encoded by other sequences in the same sample as well. The chain carries TRBV9 and TRBJ1-3, with unresolved D. CDR3 length equals 14 residues. The V end was cut by 0 bases, the J end by 0 bases, with 4 bases between. The germline gives CDR1 SGDLS, CDR2 YYNGEE. The CDR3: CASSVGSSGNTIYF. DNA for the CDR3: TGTGCCAGCAGCGTAGGGAGCTCTGGAAACACCATATATTTT. Using reference TRBV9 and TRBJ1-3 for the parts outside the CDR3, the full variable domain is DSGVTQTPKHLITATGQRVTLRCSPRSGDLSVYWYQQSLDQGLQFLIQYYNGEERAKGNILERFSAQQFPDLHSELNLSSLELGDSALYFCASSVGSSGNTIYFGEGSWLTVV.

This chain uses TRBV27 with TRBJ1-4; TRBD1 might be the D (6 bases). Trimming stripped 6 bases from V and 7 bases from J, with 12 bases between. The CDR3 runs 13 residues. CDR1 is MNHEY and CDR2 is SMNVEV in the germline V gene (reference sequence). Written as DNA, the CDR3 is TGTGCCAGCAGGGCCGGGGGCGGTGAAAAACTGTTTTTT. Protein: CASRAGGGEKLFF.

The rearrangement links TRBV5-1 to TRBJ2-3, with a possible D match to TRBD1 (6 bases). The CDR3 runs 16 residues. The V gene lost 0 bases and the J gene lost 2 bases, with 13 bases spanning the gap. Germline loops: CDR1 SGHRS, CDR2 YFSETQ. This CDR3 reads CASSLGAGASTDTQYF. In DNA, the CDR3 is TGCGCCAGCAGCTTGGGGGCAGGGGCGTCCACAGATACGCAGTATTTT.

The DNA of the CDR3 is TGTGCCAGCAGTGAGAAGGAGACTAGCGCCCGATGGTACTTC. Translated, it gives CASSEKETSARWYF. The chain recombines TRBV2 with TRBJ2-7; 8 bases fit TRBD2. Germline CDR1 is SNHLY and CDR2 is FYNNEI. The length of the CDR3 is 14 residues. J gave up 12 bases and V 3 bases, and 13 bases lay outside the gene matches.

The chain carries TRBV5-8 and TRBJ1-5, with D uncertain. The germline CDR1 and CDR2 sequences are SGHTS and YDEGEE. The CDR3 covers 13 residues. The V and J ends lost 4 bases and 7 bases respectively, with 12 bases between them. The DNA of the CDR3 is TGTGCCAGCAGCCGAGAGGGTGGACAGCCCCAGCATTTT. Its protein product is CASSREGGQPQHF.

The chain couples TRBV9 to TRBJ1-1; D is unresolved. From germline, CDR1 is SGDLS and CDR2 YYNGEE. Trimming left V 1 base short and J 1 base short, with 5 bases between. CDR3 length: 13 amino acids. The CDR3 protein is CASSVMGNTEAFF. The CDR3 nucleotides are TGTGCCAGCAGCGTAATGGGGAACACTGAAGCTTTCTTT.

In this sample, this clone turned up a few times. This chain links TRBV5-4 with TRBJ2-5; D is undetermined. The length of the CDR3 is 13 residues. Germline loops: CDR1 SGHNT, CDR2 YYREEE (reference sequence). V lost 0 bases, J lost 0 bases, and 3 bases lay in between. In DNA, the CDR3 is TGTGCCAGCAGCTTGGGGTACCAAGAGACCCAGTACTTC. This translates into CASSLGYQETQYF. Variable domain in full (rest from reference TRBV5-4 and TRBJ2-5): ETGVTQSPTHLIKTRGQQVTLRCSSQSGHNTVSWYQQALGQGPQFIFQYYREEENGRGNFPPRFSGLQFPNYSSELNVNALELDDSALYLCASSLGYQETQYFGPGTRLLVL.

The V gene is TRBV6-5, the J gene TRBJ1-1, with D possibly TRBD1 on 5 matching bases. The germline V gene encodes CDR1 MNHEY and CDR2 SVGAGI. The V end lost 0 bases, the J end lost 4 bases, and 12 bases lay between the germline ends. The CDR3 runs 15 residues. The CDR3 nucleotides read TGTGCCAGCAGTTACTCAGGCAGGGTGAGCACTGAAGCTTTCTTT. It yields the protein CASSYSGRVSTEAFF.